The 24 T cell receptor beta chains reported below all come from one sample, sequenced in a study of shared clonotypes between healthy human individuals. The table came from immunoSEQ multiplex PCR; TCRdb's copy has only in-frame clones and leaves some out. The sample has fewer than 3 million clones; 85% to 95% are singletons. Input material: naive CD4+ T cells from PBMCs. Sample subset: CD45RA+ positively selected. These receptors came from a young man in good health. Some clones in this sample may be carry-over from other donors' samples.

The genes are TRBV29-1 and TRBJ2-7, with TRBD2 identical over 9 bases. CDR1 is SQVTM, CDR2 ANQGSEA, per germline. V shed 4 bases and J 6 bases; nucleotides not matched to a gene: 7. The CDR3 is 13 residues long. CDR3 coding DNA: TGCAGCGTTGTTCGCGGGAGGGCCGGCGAGCAGTACTTC. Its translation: CSVVRGRAGEQYF.

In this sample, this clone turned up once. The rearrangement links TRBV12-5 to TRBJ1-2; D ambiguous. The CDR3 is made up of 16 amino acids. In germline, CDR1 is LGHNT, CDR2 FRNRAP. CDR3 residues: CAATSLPGNWKYGYTF. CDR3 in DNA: TGTGCCGCCACATCCCTACCCGGGAACTGGAAATATGGCTACACCTTC.

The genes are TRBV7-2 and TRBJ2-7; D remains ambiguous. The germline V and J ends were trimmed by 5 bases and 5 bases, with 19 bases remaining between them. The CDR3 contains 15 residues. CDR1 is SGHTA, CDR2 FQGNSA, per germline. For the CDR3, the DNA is TGTGCCAGCAGCCCCCGTAGGGCAGGTTCGGACGAGCAGTACTTC. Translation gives CASSPRRAGSDEQYF.

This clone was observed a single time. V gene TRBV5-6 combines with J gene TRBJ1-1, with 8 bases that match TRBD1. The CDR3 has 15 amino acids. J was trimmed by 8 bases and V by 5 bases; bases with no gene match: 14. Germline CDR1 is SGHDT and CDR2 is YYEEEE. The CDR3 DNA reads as TGTGCCAGCAGAACGCAGGGGGCTTCCCTGTACGAAGCTTTCTTT. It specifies CASRTQGASLYEAFF.

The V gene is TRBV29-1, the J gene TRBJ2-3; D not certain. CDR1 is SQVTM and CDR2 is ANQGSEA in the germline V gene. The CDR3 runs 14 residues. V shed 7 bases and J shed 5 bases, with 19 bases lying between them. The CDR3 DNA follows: TGCAGCGGGGAATGCGAAGTATTCGGAGATACGCAGTATTTT. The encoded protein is CSGECEVFGDTQYF.

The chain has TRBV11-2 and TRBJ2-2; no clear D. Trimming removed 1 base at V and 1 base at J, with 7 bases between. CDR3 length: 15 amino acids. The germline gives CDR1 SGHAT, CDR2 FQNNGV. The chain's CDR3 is CASSLGRQNTGELFF. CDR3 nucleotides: TGTGCCAGCAGCTTAGGGAGACAGAACACCGGGGAGCTGTTTTTT.

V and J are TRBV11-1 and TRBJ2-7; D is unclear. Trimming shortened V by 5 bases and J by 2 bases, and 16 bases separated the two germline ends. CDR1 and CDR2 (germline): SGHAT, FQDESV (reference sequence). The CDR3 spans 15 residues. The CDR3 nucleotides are TGTGCCAGCAGCCTGCTCGGGCGGAGCACCTACGAGCAGTACTTC. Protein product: CASSLLGRSTYEQYF.

CDR3 DNA: TGTGCCAGCAGGCGTATCCGGGACAGGTTTGGATCTTTCGACTTAGATACGCAGTATTTT. It specifies CASRRIRDRFGSFDLDTQYF. The rearrangement joins TRBV13 to TRBJ2-3; 8 positions agree with TRBD1. V shed 6 bases and J 5 bases; nucleotides not matched to a gene: 25. CDR1 and CDR2 (germline): PRHDT, FYEKMQ (reference sequence). The CDR3 has 20 residues. Supplemented by reference TRBV13 and TRBJ2-3, the full variable domain reads AAGVIQSPRHLIKEKRETATLKCYPIPRHDTVYWYQQGPGQDPQFLISFYEKMQSDKGSIPDRFSAQQFSDYHSELNMSSLELGDSALYFCASRRIRDRFGSFDLDTQYFGPGTRLTVL.

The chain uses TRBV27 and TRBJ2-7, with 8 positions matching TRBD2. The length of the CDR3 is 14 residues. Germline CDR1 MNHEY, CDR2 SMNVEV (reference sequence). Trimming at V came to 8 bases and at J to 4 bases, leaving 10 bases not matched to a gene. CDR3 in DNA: TGTGCCAGCCACCCGAGCGGGAGCAGATACGAGCAGTACTTC. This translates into CASHPSGSRYEQYF.

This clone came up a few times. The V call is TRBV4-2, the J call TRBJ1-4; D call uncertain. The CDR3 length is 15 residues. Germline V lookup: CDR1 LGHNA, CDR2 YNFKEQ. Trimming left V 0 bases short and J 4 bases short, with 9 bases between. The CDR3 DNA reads TGTGCCAGCAGCCAAGATCCACAGTTTAATGAAAAACTGTTTTTT. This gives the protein CASSQDPQFNEKLFF.

This chain's CDR3 is CASSSQPNLEAFF. The CDR3 DNA follows: TGTGCCAGCAGTTCTCAGCCAAACCTTGAAGCTTTCTTT. The chain combines TRBV28 with TRBJ1-1; D unclear. CDR1 is MDHEN and CDR2 is SYDVKM in the germline V gene. V lost 4 bases, J lost 7 bases, and 13 bases lay in between. The CDR3 runs 13 residues.

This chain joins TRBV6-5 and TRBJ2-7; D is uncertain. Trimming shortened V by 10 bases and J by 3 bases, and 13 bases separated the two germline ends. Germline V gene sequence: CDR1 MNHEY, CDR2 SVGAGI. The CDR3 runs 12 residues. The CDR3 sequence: CATGFSGYEQYF. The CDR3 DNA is TGTGCCACCGGCTTTTCAGGCTACGAGCAGTACTTC.

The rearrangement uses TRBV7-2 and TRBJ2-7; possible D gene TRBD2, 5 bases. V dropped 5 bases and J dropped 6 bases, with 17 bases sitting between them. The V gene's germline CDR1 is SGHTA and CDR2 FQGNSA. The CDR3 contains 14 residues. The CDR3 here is CASSRENVYSEQYF. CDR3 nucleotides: TGTGCCAGCAGCCGGGAAAATGTATATAGCGAGCAGTACTTC.

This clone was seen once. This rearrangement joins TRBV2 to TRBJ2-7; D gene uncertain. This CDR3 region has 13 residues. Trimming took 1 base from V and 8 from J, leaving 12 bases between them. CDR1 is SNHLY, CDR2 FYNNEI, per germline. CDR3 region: CASSEGGRNKQYF. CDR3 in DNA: TGTGCCAGCAGTGAAGGCGGCAGAAATAAGCAGTACTTC.

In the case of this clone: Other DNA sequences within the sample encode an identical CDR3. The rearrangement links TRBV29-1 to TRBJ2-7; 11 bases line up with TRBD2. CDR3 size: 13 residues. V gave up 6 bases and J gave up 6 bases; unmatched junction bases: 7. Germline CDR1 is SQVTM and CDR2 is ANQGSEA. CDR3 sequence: CSVRGLAGGEQYF. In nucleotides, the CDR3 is TGCAGCGTCCGGGGCCTAGCGGGAGGCGAGCAGTACTTC.

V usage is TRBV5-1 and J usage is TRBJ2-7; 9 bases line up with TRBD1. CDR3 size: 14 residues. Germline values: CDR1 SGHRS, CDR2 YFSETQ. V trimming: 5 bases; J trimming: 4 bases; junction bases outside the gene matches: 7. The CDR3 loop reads CASSDRGKIYEQYF. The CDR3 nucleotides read TGCGCCAGCAGTGACAGGGGGAAAATTTACGAGCAGTACTTC.

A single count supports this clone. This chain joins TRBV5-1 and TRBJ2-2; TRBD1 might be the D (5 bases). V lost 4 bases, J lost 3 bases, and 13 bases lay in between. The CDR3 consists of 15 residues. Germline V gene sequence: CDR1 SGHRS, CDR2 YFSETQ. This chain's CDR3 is CASSLNRGYTGELFF. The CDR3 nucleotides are TGCGCCAGCAGCCTGAATAGGGGATACACCGGGGAGCTGTTTTTT. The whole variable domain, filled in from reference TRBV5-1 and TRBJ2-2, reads KAGVTQTPRYLIKTRGQQVTLSCSPISGHRSVSWYQQTPGQGLQFLFEYFSETQRNKGNFPGRFSGRQFSNSRSEMNVSTLELGDSALYLCASSLNRGYTGELFFGEGSRLTVL.

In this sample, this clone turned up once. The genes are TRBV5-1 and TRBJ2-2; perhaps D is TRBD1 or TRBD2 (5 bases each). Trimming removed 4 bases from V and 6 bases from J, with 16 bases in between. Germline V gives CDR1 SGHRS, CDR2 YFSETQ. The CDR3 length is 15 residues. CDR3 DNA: TGCGCCAGCAGCCGGGACCCCTCGGGATCCGGGGAGCTGTTTTTT. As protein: CASSRDPSGSGELFF.

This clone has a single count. For the CDR3, the DNA is TGTGCCAGCAGTTACAGGGACAGGAGAGACAATGAGCAGTTCTTC. Residues: CASSYRDRRDNEQFF. V is TRBV6-5 and J is TRBJ2-1, with 8 bases identical to TRBD1. The germline gives CDR1 MNHEY, CDR2 SVGAGI. V was pared by 2 bases and J by 5 bases, with 5 bases of the junction left unmatched. The CDR3 consists of 15 residues.

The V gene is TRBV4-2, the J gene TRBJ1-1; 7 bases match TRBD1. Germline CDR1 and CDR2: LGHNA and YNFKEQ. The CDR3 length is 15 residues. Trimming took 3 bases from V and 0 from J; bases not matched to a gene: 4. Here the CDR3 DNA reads TGTGCCAGCAGCCACCAGGGACAGCTGAACACTGAAGCTTTCTTT. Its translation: CASSHQGQLNTEAFF.

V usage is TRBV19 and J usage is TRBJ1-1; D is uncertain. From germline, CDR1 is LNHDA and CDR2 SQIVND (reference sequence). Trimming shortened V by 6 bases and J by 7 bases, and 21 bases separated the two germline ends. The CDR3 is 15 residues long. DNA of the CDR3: TGTGCCAGTAGCACAGACTCCCCCGCGCAGGTTGAAGCTTTCTTT. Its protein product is CASSTDSPAQVEAFF.

CDR3 region: CASSLLAGVGEKLFF. CDR3 coding DNA: TGTGCCAGCAGTTTATTAGCGGGGGTAGGGGAAAAACTGTTTTTT. The J gene is TRBJ1-4, the V gene TRBV28, with D possibly matching TRBD1 (5 bases). V lost 1 base and J lost 8, with 14 bases in between. The CDR3 loop spans 15 amino acids. CDR1 is MDHEN, CDR2 SYDVKM, per germline.

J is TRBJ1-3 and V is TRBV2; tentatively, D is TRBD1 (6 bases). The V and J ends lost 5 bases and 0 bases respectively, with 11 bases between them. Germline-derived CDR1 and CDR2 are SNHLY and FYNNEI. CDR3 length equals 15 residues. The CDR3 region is CASSKDRHSGNTIYF. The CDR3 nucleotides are TGTGCCAGCAGTAAAGACAGGCACTCTGGAAACACCATATATTTT.

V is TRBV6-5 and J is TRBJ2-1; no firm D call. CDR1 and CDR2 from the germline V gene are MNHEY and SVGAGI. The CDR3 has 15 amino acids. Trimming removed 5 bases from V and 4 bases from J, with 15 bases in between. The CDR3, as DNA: TGTGCCAGCAGTGCTCAGAGCGCCACTTACAATGAGCAGTTCTTC. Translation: CASSAQSATYNEQFF.